This T cell receptor beta chain was captured in a study of T cell responses to AZD1222 COVID-19 vaccine. Study-wide findings and caveats: There were vaccine-associated CD4 TCRs across spike, dominant at 160-218 and 743-854.

This CDR3 region has 12 residues. The junction had 6 bases not matched to a gene; V was cut back by 2 bases and J by 14 bases. Germline values: CDR1 SEHNR, CDR2 FQNEAQ (reference sequence). Regarding this clone: Its antigen is not known.

Investigators merged groups given second doses at roughly 4 or roughly 12 weeks. The table came from immunoSEQ multiplex PCR; TCRdb's copy has only in-frame clones and leaves some out. The table records almost 70,000 clones, less than 85% of them present only once. V and J are TRBV7-9 and TRBJ2-1; 7 bases agree with TRBD2. Source: peripheral blood, taken 28 days after the second AZD1222 dose. The receptor's source is an adult who received the AZD1222 COVID-19 vaccine. CDR3 sequence: CASSLSRAGEFF. CDR3 sequence (DNA): TGTGCCAGCAGCTTATCACGGGCGGGGGAGTTCTTC. The full variable domain, in which reference TRBV7-9 and TRBJ2-1 provide the parts outside the CDR3, is DTGVSQNPRHKITKRGQNVTFRCDPISEHNRLYWYRQTLGQGPEFLTYFQNEAQLEKSRLLSDRFSAERPKGSFSTLEIQRTEQGDSAMYLCASSLSRAGEFFGPGTRLTVL.